Sequencing of this T cell receptor beta chain was carried out in a study of T cells in Graves' hyperthyroidism and ophthalmopathy. From RNA transcripts, TCR beta CDR3 regions were amplified. TCR CDR3 regions were first amplified by RT-PCR with HTBI primers. TCRdb ran MiXCR on the multiplex PCR reads and lists one entry per CDR3 protein. In the table there are approximately 700,000 distinct CDR3 sequences, about 17% of which are singletons. Germline V gene data show CDR1 as SNHLY and CDR2 as FYNNEI. Trimming took 1 base from V and 2 from J, leaving 21 bases between them. The length of the CDR3 is 19 residues. The study defined stable Graves' hyperthyroidism as no ophthalmopathy progression within 18 months. Clinical symptoms, serum thyroxine and TRAb, thyroid ultrasound and orbital computed tomography were used for the diagnoses.

Specimen: blood. The sequence was obtained from a man between 18 and 29 years old with Graves' hyperthyroidism. The chain is built from TRBV2 and TRBJ1-3, with D tentatively TRBD1 (5 bases). The CDR3 region has the DNA TGTGCCAGCAGTGAAGTCATCCTAAACTCAGGGATAACTGGAAACACCATATATTTT. This encodes CASSEVILNSGITGNTIYF. Drawing the rest from reference TRBV2 and TRBJ1-3, the complete variable domain is EPEVTQTPSHQVTQMGQEVILRCVPISNHLYFYWYRQILGQKVEFLVSFYNNEISEKSEIFDDQFSVERPDGSNFTLKIRSTKLEDSAMYFCASSEVILNSGITGNTIYFGEGSWLTVV.